Listed here are 20 T cell receptor beta chains from one sample, sequenced in a study of beta chain features in type 1 diabetes. Study observations and caveats: Moderately but significantly shorter TCRB CDR3s were found in Type 1 diabetes patients in all four CD4+ subsets.

Investigators reverse transcribed all isolated RNA, so they sequenced expressed TCRB transcripts. This table comes from immunoSEQ multiplex PCR, and its TCRdb copy is limited to in-frame clones, with some not included. The table includes 130,000 or so clones, roughly 10% detected once. Their antigens are not known. The specimen was central memory CD4+ T cells from blood. The receptors originated from a man aged 25-45 years with type 1 diabetes.

A few counts support this clone. The chain employs TRBV9 and TRBJ2-5; TRBD2 is a possible D gene (5 bases). The V end lost 3 bases, the J end lost 1 base, and 13 bases lay between the germline ends. Germline assignment: CDR1 SGDLS and CDR2 YYNGEE. The CDR3 is made up of 15 amino acids. The DNA of the CDR3 is TGTGCCAGCAGCGAGGGAGCCGGGTCCCAAGAGACCCAGTACTTC. It specifies CASSEGAGSQETQYF. Drawing the rest from reference TRBV9 and TRBJ2-5, the complete variable domain is DSGVTQTPKHLITATGQRVTLRCSPRSGDLSVYWYQQSLDQGLQFLIQYYNGEERAKGNILERFSAQQFPDLHSELNLSSLELGDSALYFCASSEGAGSQETQYFGPGTRLLVL.

This clone was counted a few times. The chain combines TRBV5-6 with TRBJ1-6; 7 bases agree with TRBD1. The length of the CDR3 is 17 residues. CDR1 and CDR2 (germline): SGHDT, YYEEEE. Trimming at V came to 6 bases and at J to 0 bases, leaving 9 bases not matched to a gene. This CDR3 reads CASNSRQGNSYNSPLHF. The DNA of the CDR3 is TGTGCCAGCAACTCACGACAGGGAAACTCCTATAATTCACCCCTCCACTTT.

The gene calls are TRBV19 and TRBJ1-1; tentatively, D is TRBD1 (5 bases). The CDR3 runs 14 residues. Germline V lookup: CDR1 LNHDA, CDR2 SQIVND (reference sequence). The ends were cut back, 3 bases at V and 10 bases at J, with 18 bases in the middle. CDR3 in amino acids: CASSISTGAAGAFF. The CDR3 DNA follows: TGTGCCAGTAGTATTTCTACTGGGGCAGCGGGAGCTTTCTTT.

In its sample, this clone was seen a few times. This chain uses TRBV5-1 with TRBJ2-2, with TRBD2 as a possible D gene (5 bases). The length of the CDR3 is 13 residues. From germline, CDR1 is SGHRS and CDR2 YFSETQ. The V end was cut by 4 bases, the J end by 6 bases, with 10 bases between. The CDR3 region has the DNA TGCGCCAGCAGCCCTGAGGGTGCCGGGGAGCTGTTTTTT. Protein sequence: CASSPEGAGELFF.

This clone has a handful of counts. The chain is built from TRBV5-4 and TRBJ2-1; D is perhaps TRBD2 (7 bases). Per germline, CDR1 SGHNT and CDR2 YYREEE (reference sequence). The V gene lost 4 bases and the J gene lost 5 bases, with 16 bases spanning the gap. The CDR3 sequence is 15 residues long. CDR3 nucleotides: TGTGCCAGCAGCAGGGGAGGGGGGGGCGACAATGAGCAGTTCTTC. Encoded protein: CASSRGGGGDNEQFF.

The chain has TRBV7-9 and TRBJ1-4; TRBD1 agrees at 7 bases. Losses at the gene ends were 4 bases for V and 5 bases for J; bases not matched to a gene: 10. The CDR3 is made up of 16 amino acids. Germline-derived CDR1 and CDR2 are SEHNR and FQNEAQ (reference sequence). For the CDR3, the DNA is TGTGCCAGCAGCTGGTTTACAGGGGCGGTAAATGAAAAACTGTTTTTT. Amino acids: CASSWFTGAVNEKLFF.

This chain uses TRBV5-6 with TRBJ1-2, with unresolved D. This CDR3 has 12 amino acids. Trimming removed 0 bases from V and 6 bases from J, with 6 bases in between. The V gene's germline CDR1 is SGHDT and CDR2 YYEEEE. CDR3 DNA sequence: TGTGCCAGCAGCTTGGAGGCGGATGGCTACACCTTC. Translated, it gives CASSLEADGYTF. Based on the CDR3 plus reference TRBV5-6 and TRBJ1-2, the full variable domain is DAGVTQSPTHLIKTRGQQVTLRCSPKSGHDTVSWYQQALGQGPQFIFQYYEEEERQRGNFPDRFSGHQFPNYSSELNVNALLLGDSALYLCASSLEADGYTFGSGTRLTVV.

In its sample, this clone was seen a few times. CDR3 sequence (DNA): TGTGCCACCAGCAGAGATCACGATGCGTCGGGATTCTACAATGAGCAGTTCTTC. It translates to CATSRDHDASGFYNEQFF. The chain joins TRBV15 to TRBJ2-1; D may be TRBD2 (5 bases). With 0 bases removed from V and 3 bases from J, the gap between germline ends came to 18 bases. This CDR3 has 18 amino acids. Germline V gene data show CDR1 as LNHNV and CDR2 as YYDKDF (reference sequence).

V is TRBV18 and J is TRBJ2-2; 8 nucleotides match TRBD2. V shed 1 base, J shed 5 bases, and the junction held 6 bases outside the gene matches. Germline V gene sequence: CDR1 KGHSH, CDR2 LQKENI. The CDR3 loop spans 16 amino acids. Written as DNA, the CDR3 is TGTGCCAGCTCACCACAAGCGGGGGAATGGACCGGGGAGCTGTTTTTT. It yields the protein CASSPQAGEWTGELFF.

The chain couples TRBV10-3 to TRBJ2-3; D might be TRBD1 (6 bases). CDR3 length equals 14 residues. CDR1 is ENHRY and CDR2 is SYGVKD in the germline V gene. The ends were cut back, 0 bases at V and 3 bases at J, with 7 bases in the middle. The CDR3 coding sequence is TGTGCCATCAGTGAGTCGACAGGAACAGATACGCAGTATTTT. Translating it yields CAISESTGTDTQYF.

This clone was counted between two and nine times. V and J are TRBV30 and TRBJ1-6, with TRBD1 matching 9 bases. After removal of 2 bases from V and 11 bases from J, the junction contained 7 bases not matched to a gene. Germline loops: CDR1 GTSNPN, CDR2 SVGIG (reference sequence). CDR3 length equals 14 residues. DNA of the CDR3: TGTGCCTGGAGTTCCGGGACAGGGCAGCCACCCCTCCACTTT. Amino acids: CAWSSGTGQPPLHF.

This clone was counted between two and nine times. The rearrangement links TRBV5-1 to TRBJ1-1, with 7 nucleotides matching TRBD1. The CDR3 loop spans 15 amino acids. V lost 1 base, J lost 5 bases, and 8 bases stayed unmatched. Per germline, CDR1 SGHRS and CDR2 YFSETQ. The CDR3 nucleotides read TGCGCCAGCAGCTTGAGGTCAGGGGGTCGGACTGAAGCTTTCTTT. This translates into CASSLRSGGRTEAFF.

The chain has TRBV7-3 and TRBJ2-1; 7 bases agree with TRBD1. Germline-derived CDR1 and CDR2 are SGHTA and FQGTGA. The CDR3 runs 15 residues. Trimming removed 0 bases from V and 6 bases from J; junction bases left unmatched: 5. The chain's CDR3 is CASSLTGGSTNEQFF. The CDR3 DNA sequence: TGTGCCAGCAGCTTAACAGGGGGCAGCACCAATGAGCAGTTCTTC.

This clone has a handful of counts. The V and J genes are TRBV5-1 and TRBJ1-4, with 8 bases that match TRBD1. The CDR3 runs 15 residues. Germline CDR1 SGHRS, CDR2 YFSETQ. J was trimmed by 8 bases and V by 0 bases; bases with no gene match: 6. Written as DNA, the CDR3 is TGCGCCAGCAGCTTGGTGGCAGGGGGCGAAGAAAAACTGTTTTTT. Its translation: CASSLVAGGEEKLFF.

The CDR3 reads CASSSDTLPTDTQYF. CDR3 in DNA: TGTGCCAGCAGTTCGGACACCTTACCCACAGATACGCAGTATTTT. V usage is TRBV27 and J usage is TRBJ2-3, with D possibly being TRBD1 (5 bases). The V end lost 4 bases, the J end lost 2 bases, and 13 bases lay between the germline ends. The V gene's germline CDR1 is MNHEY and CDR2 SMNVEV (reference sequence). This CDR3 region has 15 residues.

The genes are TRBV6-7 and TRBJ2-7, with D tentatively TRBD1 (5 bases). TRBV6-7 is sorted into the ORF group, with uncertain function. Trimming shortened V by 5 bases and J by 4 bases, and 15 bases separated the two germline ends. This CDR3 has 14 amino acids. The CDR3 region is CASSHVRDGYEQYF. The CDR3 bases are TGTGCCAGCAGTCACGTCAGGGATGGATACGAGCAGTACTTC.

This clone was counted many times. The rearrangement links TRBV7-2 to TRBJ2-7, with no clear D. This CDR3 spans 14 amino acids. The germline V gene has CDR1 SGHTA and CDR2 FQGNSA. V was trimmed by 1 base and J by 2 bases, leaving 9 bases between them. The CDR3 DNA follows: TGTGCCAGCAGCTTAGTCGGCAGGACCTACGAGCAGTACTTC. It encodes CASSLVGRTYEQYF.

This chain connects TRBV5-1 to TRBJ2-5, with D possibly TRBD2 on 6 matching bases. CDR1 is SGHRS, CDR2 YFSETQ, per germline. V was cut by 6 bases and J by 7 bases, with 19 bases left in between. The CDR3 is 14 amino acids. The CDR3 here is CASTGGAIQGTQYF. DNA of the CDR3: TGCGCCAGCACTGGAGGGGCGATCCAGGGGACCCAGTACTTC.

This chain links TRBV27 with TRBJ2-1; D might be TRBD1 (6 bases). Germline V gene data show CDR1 as MNHEY and CDR2 as SMNVEV (reference sequence). The CDR3 is made up of 15 amino acids. Trimming removed 6 bases from V and 6 bases from J, with 18 bases in between. CDR3 residues: CASRDLGARRNEQFF. The CDR3 DNA is TGTGCCAGCAGAGACCTGGGGGCGCGTCGCAATGAGCAGTTCTTC.

The rearrangement joins TRBV7-2 to TRBJ1-6; D gene unclear. Per germline, CDR1 SGHTA and CDR2 FQGNSA. The V end lost 1 base, the J end lost 9 bases, and 7 bases lay between the germline ends. The CDR3 length is 13 residues. The DNA of the CDR3 is TGTGCCAGCAGCTTAGAATTCCGTTCACCCCTCCACTTT. It translates to CASSLEFRSPLHF.